This is a list of T cell receptor beta chains from one sample in a study of cytomegalovirus exposure and HLA in healthy donors. Sequencing used immunoSEQ multiplex PCR; TCRdb keeps in-frame clones, though not all of them. Of fewer than 350,000 clones detected, 85% to 90% appear once; the ten largest clones hold around 0.92%. The specimen sequenced was PBMCs. The receptors were gathered from a woman aged 18-29 years in good health and CMV-seronegative. Both conserved end residues are part of each CDR3.

TRBV6-5,TRBJ1-2,CASSHPGNGEYGYTF
TRBV4-1,TRBJ2-5,CASSPRLSGRAGETQYF
TRBV19,TRBJ2-7,CASSSPGAYEQYF
TRBV2,TRBJ1-1,CASTYDYFGTANTEAFF
TRBV21-1,TRBJ2-5,CASSKDWTGRVSQYF
TRBV28,TRBJ2-7,CASSAPAGAYEQYF
TRBV28,TRBJ2-7,CASSPDRRSIYEQYF
TRBV6-5,TRBJ1-2,CASSSTGNYGYTF
TRBV19,TRBJ1-6,CAAKGSNSPLHF
TRBV4-1,TRBJ2-1,CASSQAGTNYNEQFF
TRBV7-2,TRBJ2-7,CASSTPSAGAYEQYF
TRBV25-1,TRBJ2-7,CASSDGAGGYEQYF
TRBV28,TRBJ2-2,CASSLARGLASGTGELFF
TRBV28,TRBJ1-5,CASSLVTGGTNQPQHF
TRBV27,TRBJ2-7,CASRLQGSHEQYF
TRBV28,TRBJ2-7,CASREIIGGIYEQYF
TRBV19,TRBJ1-1,CASSKYSANTEAFF
TRBV28,TRBJ1-1,CASSFVHEMRAAFF
TRBV28,TRBJ1-6,CASSPRVRGSPLHF
TRBV4-1,TRBJ1-4,CASSQEGQGNEKLFF
TRBV9,TRBJ2-5,CASSENGLAGETQYF
TRBV6-5,TRBJ1-4,CASSLTGSNEKLFF
TRBV5-1,TRBJ1-1,CASSSGQVDAEAFF
TRBV28,TRBJ2-1,CASSLVYSSGYNEQFF
TRBV11-2,TRBJ2-7,CASGLFLAGGGYEQYF
TRBV4-1,TRBJ2-7,CASSQRRGSSYEQYF
TRBV5-1,TRBJ2-1,CASSGLAGGPEFF
TRBV29-1,TRBJ2-1,CSVTAWQGALNEQFF
TRBV4-3,TRBJ2-7,CASSQDTGPSYEQYF
TRBV7-9,TRBJ2-1,CASSFLSEQFF
TRBV6-1,TRBJ1-5,CASGQDRTNQPQHF
TRBV6-4,TRBJ2-1,CASSDSSPGRSEQFF
TRBV25-1,TRBJ2-4,CASSAGLAGGNIQYF
TRBV6-5,TRBJ2-5,CASSYQGGQETQYF
TRBV5-1,TRBJ2-7,CASSATRALYEQYF
TRBV30,TRBJ2-1,CAWSSDRGYNEQFF
TRBV28,TRBJ2-7,CASRGGQGINEQYF
TRBV29-1,TRBJ1-2,CSVGGAGDYGYTF
TRBV27,TRBJ2-3,CASSLRGQGTDTQYF
TRBV28,TRBJ2-7,CASSFWQGYEQYF
TRBV6-1,TRBJ2-1,CASSESGEVNEQFF
TRBV27,TRBJ2-7,CASSFTGFNYEQYF
TRBV15,TRBJ1-1,CATSRDRTEAFF
TRBV19,TRBJ2-7,CASSIASGTPPRTGGRYEQYF
TRBV15,TRBJ2-3,CATSRDLIARSTDTQYF
TRBV14,TRBJ1-2,CASSQGRGIDNGYTF
TRBV27,TRBJ2-1,CASSPGGPAGEQFF
TRBV7-2,TRBJ2-1,CASSLARGAGEQFF
TRBV2,TRBJ1-2,CASRPYSNYGYTF